This is a list of T cell receptor beta chains from one sample in a study of cytomegalovirus exposure and HLA in healthy donors. Here immunoSEQ multiplex PCR was the method, and the copy in TCRdb shows in-frame clones only, minus some. The data contain just over 60,000 clones, 70% to 90% of them singletons. The specimen sequenced was PBMCs. All receptors derive from a man between 18 and 29 years old in good health and CMV-seronegative. Each CDR3 is given with its conserved first and last residue. D genes are given only for firm matches. Clone sizes are given selectively: once, few, many, or a class where the clone is expanded.

j_call	d_call	clone_size	v_call	cdr3_length	cdr3_aa	cdr3_nt
TRBJ2-7	.	.	TRBV14	15	CASSQLGGGSYEQYF	TGTGCCAGCAGCCAGCTTGGCGGTGGCTCCTACGAGCAGTACTTC
TRBJ2-1	.	few	TRBV6-6	12	CASSLLAHEQFF	TGTGCCAGCAGTCTGCTAGCTCATGAGCAGTTCTTC
TRBJ2-1	TRBD1	.	TRBV5-4	13	CASSPGQVDEQFF	TGTGCCAGCAGCCCGGGACAGGTGGATGAGCAGTTCTTC
TRBJ2-3	.	.	TRBV30	14	CAWQTGHTTDTQYF	TGTGCCTGGCAAACAGGCCACACCACAGATACGCAGTATTTT
TRBJ1-6	TRBD1	.	TRBV28	16	CASSPIQGARNSPLHF	TGTGCCAGCAGCCCAATCCAGGGGGCTCGAAATTCACCCCTCCACTTT
TRBJ1-1	.	.	TRBV27	14	CASSFSRMNTEAFF	TGTGCCAGCAGTTTCTCTAGGATGAACACTGAAGCTTTCTTT
TRBJ1-4	.	few	TRBV29-1	14	CSVVDGAGAEKLFF	TGCAGCGTTGTGGACGGGGCGGGGGCTGAAAAACTGTTTTTT
TRBJ2-1	.	once	TRBV27	13	CASHRTGTNEQFF	TGTGCCAGCCACCGCACAGGTACCAATGAGCAGTTCTTC
TRBJ1-1	TRBD1	.	TRBV13	13	CASSSDRGAEAFF	TGTGCCAGCAGCTCGGACAGGGGCGCTGAAGCTTTCTTT
TRBJ2-7	.	.	TRBV4-1	13	CASSPQGNYEQYF	TGCGCCAGCAGCCCGCAGGGCAACTACGAGCAGTACTTC
TRBJ1-1	.	.	TRBV6-5	13	CASIPGSDTEAFF	TGTGCCAGCATCCCAGGGTCTGACACTGAAGCTTTCTTT
TRBJ1-1	TRBD1	.	TRBV6-5	13	CASSYQTGPEAFF	TGTGCCAGCAGTTACCAGACAGGGCCTGAAGCTTTCTTT
TRBJ2-1	TRBD2	once	TRBV19	16	CASSTRRGGNLREQFF	TGTGCCAGTAGTACCCGGCGGGGGGGAAATTTACGTGAGCAGTTCTTC
TRBJ1-1	TRBD1	.	TRBV7-9	18	CASSSMPGWTGMNTEAFF	TGTGCCAGCAGCTCCATGCCCGGCTGGACAGGGATGAACACTGAAGCTTTCTTT
TRBJ2-1	TRBD2	once	TRBV10-3	13	CAISAWEGNEQFF	TGTGCCATCAGTGCCTGGGAGGGAAATGAGCAGTTCTTC
TRBJ1-2	.	.	TRBV28	15	CASSFPGGNYYGYTF	TGTGCCAGCAGTTTCCCTGGGGGCAACTACTATGGCTACACCTTC
TRBJ2-3	TRBD2	.	TRBV9	15	CASSVAGGITDTQYF	TGTGCCAGCAGCGTAGCGGGGGGGATCACAGATACGCAGTATTTT
TRBJ1-2	.	.	TRBV19	12	CASSRLGYGYTF	TGTGCCAGTAGTCGACTCGGGTATGGCTACACCTTC
TRBJ1-2	.	.	TRBV29-1	12	CSVPSKGQGYTF	TGCAGCGTTCCCTCTAAGGGGCAGGGCTACACCTTC
TRBJ1-6	TRBD1	.	TRBV29-1	15	CSRKDRGAYNSPLHF	TGCAGCCGAAAGGACAGGGGCGCCTATAATTCACCCCTCCACTTT
TRBJ1-2	.	.	TRBV15	18	CATSRGLGGVGSNYGYTF	TGTGCCACCAGCAGGGGGTTGGGGGGAGTAGGCTCTAACTATGGCTACACCTTC
TRBJ1-4	.	.	TRBV30	13	CAWSKQGGEKLFF	TGTGCCTGGAGTAAACAGGGCGGTGAAAAACTGTTTTTT
TRBJ1-4	.	.	TRBV4-1	17	CASSPESSWGGGEKLFF	TGCGCCAGCAGCCCAGAATCGAGCTGGGGGGGTGGTGAAAAACTGTTTTTT
TRBJ1-2	.	.	TRBV27	12	CASGEANYGYTF	TGTGCCTCCGGGGAGGCTAACTATGGCTACACCTTC
TRBJ2-1	.	.	TRBV28	12	CASSLQGPEQFF	TGTGCCAGCAGTTTGCAGGGGCCTGAGCAGTTCTTC
TRBJ1-3	.	once	TRBV2	14	CASPKEVSGNTIYF	TGTGCCAGCCCCAAGGAGGTGTCTGGAAACACCATATATTTT
TRBJ1-2	TRBD1	.	TRBV5-1	13	CASSTGTGDGYTF	TGCGCCAGCAGCACCGGGACAGGGGACGGCTACACCTTC
TRBJ1-1	TRBD1	.	TRBV30	15	CAWSRAGGMNTEAFF	TGTGCCTGGTCCCGAGCAGGGGGGATGAACACTGAAGCTTTCTTT
TRBJ2-1	TRBD2	.	TRBV4-2	17	CASSPRTSGDSYNEQFF	TGTGCCAGCAGCCCTCGGACTAGCGGAGACTCCTACAATGAGCAGTTCTTC
TRBJ1-5	.	.	TRBV4-1	17	CASSPSGREALGQPQHF	TGCGCCAGCAGCCCCTCCGGCAGGGAGGCATTGGGTCAGCCCCAGCATTTT
TRBJ2-7	.	.	TRBV5-1	17	CASSLGGHPAGPYEQYF	TGCGCCAGCAGCTTGGGAGGACACCCCGCCGGACCCTACGAGCAGTACTTC
TRBJ2-7	TRBD1	.	TRBV5-1	13	CASAGTGSDEQYF	TGCGCCAGCGCCGGGACAGGGTCCGACGAGCAGTACTTC
TRBJ2-7	.	.	TRBV30	14	CAWSASGTLPEQYF	TGTGCCTGGAGTGCAAGTGGGACTTTACCCGAGCAGTACTTC
TRBJ2-2	.	.	TRBV15	15	CATSRGLDRAGELFF	TGTGCCACCAGCAGAGGACTAGATAGGGCCGGGGAGCTGTTTTTT
TRBJ2-1	TRBD2	.	TRBV6-5	15	CASSYHAGGQNEQFF	TGTGCCAGCAGTTACCATGCGGGGGGGCAAAATGAGCAGTTCTTC
TRBJ1-2	.	.	TRBV6-1	15	CASSFLSYTNYGYIF	TGTGCCAGCAGCTTCCTATCGTACACAAACTATGGCTACATCTTC
TRBJ2-7	TRBD2	.	TRBV4-2	15	CASSQDHGGGYEQYF	TGTGCCAGCAGCCAAGATCATGGGGGGGGCTACGAGCAGTACTTC
TRBJ1-1	.	.	TRBV9	12	CASSGTVSEAFF	TGTGCCAGCAGCGGGACAGTTTCTGAAGCTTTCTTT
TRBJ1-6	.	.	TRBV28	16	CASRTGGSSYNSPLHF	TGTGCCAGCAGAACCGGAGGAAGCTCCTATAATTCACCCCTCCACTTT
TRBJ2-7	.	.	TRBV27	12	CASMGLYYEQYF	TGTGCCAGCATGGGACTTTACTACGAGCAGTACTTC
TRBJ2-7	.	.	TRBV29-1	13	CSVPGRESYEQYF	TGCAGCGTGCCCGGTAGGGAGTCCTACGAGCAGTACTTC
TRBJ1-4	TRBD1	.	TRBV4-1	17	CASSLQGFLGTNEKLFF	TGCGCCAGCAGCCTACAGGGGTTTTTGGGAACTAATGAAAAACTGTTTTTT
TRBJ2-3	.	once	TRBV29-1	13	CSVIPTGADTQYF	TGCAGCGTGATACCGACGGGGGCAGATACGCAGTATTTT
TRBJ1-2	TRBD1	.	TRBV6-6	16	CASSRGGTETNYGYTF	TGTGCCAGCAGTAGAGGCGGGACAGAGACTAACTATGGCTACACCTTC
TRBJ2-7	.	.	TRBV10-3	15	CAIRALDGSSYEQYF	TGTGCCATCAGGGCCCTGGACGGGAGCTCCTACGAGCAGTACTTC
TRBJ2-3	.	.	TRBV9	13	CASSGLSTDTQYF	TGTGCCAGCTCAGGACTAAGCACAGATACGCAGTATTTT